These 30 T cell receptor beta chains share one sample of origin, sequenced in a study of blood T cell repertoires in COVID-19. Data came from immunoSEQ multiplex PCR; TCRdb stores just in-frame clones and leaves some out. The sample has some 150,000 clones, around 91% seen once. Sequenced input: peripheral blood. The receptor set was obtained from a woman aged 40 to 50 with acute or convalescent COVID-19.

The V and J genes are TRBV29-1 and TRBJ1-2; no clear D gene. V gave up 2 bases and J gave up 3 bases, with 7 bases separating them. Germline V gene lookup returns CDR1 SQVTM and CDR2 ANQGSEA. This CDR3 has 12 residues. CDR3 coding DNA: TGCAGCGTTGAACTGCAGGACTATGGCTACACCTTC. It translates to CSVELQDYGYTF.

The chain combines TRBV5-1 with TRBJ2-1; D is perhaps TRBD2 (5 bases). CDR1 and CDR2 (germline): SGHRS, YFSETQ. The CDR3 spans 17 residues. Trimming removed 1 base at V and 8 bases at J, with 22 bases between. The CDR3 nucleotides read TGCGCCAGCAGCTTGTATTCCCCTAGCTCGCTGGTGGATGAGCAGTTCTTC. Translation gives CASSLYSPSSLVDEQFF.

The V call is TRBV5-6, the J call TRBJ1-1, with 11 bases lining up with TRBD1. Germline V CDR1 and CDR2: SGHDT, YYEEEE. The length of the CDR3 is 15 residues. The V segment lost 5 bases and the J segment 5 bases; nucleotides outside the gene matches: 8. This chain's CDR3 is CASSSGQGARTEAFF. The CDR3 DNA sequence: TGTGCCAGCAGTTCCGGACAGGGGGCTAGGACTGAAGCTTTCTTT.

The DNA of the CDR3 is TGTGCCAGCAGCTTAGGGCTAGCGGGAGTTAGCAGTGGTAAGGATACGCAGTATTTT. Its translation: CASSLGLAGVSSGKDTQYF. The V gene is TRBV7-8, the J gene TRBJ2-3; TRBD2 agrees at 10 bases. Germline CDR1 SGHVS, CDR2 FQNEAQ. The V and J ends lost 1 base and 6 bases, in that order; junction bases with no gene match: 16. CDR3 length: 19 residues.

This clone was seen a handful of times. J is TRBJ1-6 and V is TRBV5-1, with TRBD1 matching 9 bases. Trimming took 1 base from V and 7 from J; bases not matched to a gene: 3. This CDR3 comprises 15 residues. Germline lookup yields CDR1 SGHRS and CDR2 YFSETQ. The CDR3 DNA is TGCGCCAGCAGCTTGAGGACAGGGGACAATTCACCCCTCCACTTT. Its protein is CASSLRTGDNSPLHF. Supplemented by reference TRBV5-1 and TRBJ1-6, the full variable domain reads KAGVTQTPRYLIKTRGQQVTLSCSPISGHRSVSWYQQTPGQGLQFLFEYFSETQRNKGNFPGRFSGRQFSNSRSEMNVSTLELGDSALYLCASSLRTGDNSPLHFGNGTRLTVT.

V usage is TRBV18 and J usage is TRBJ2-7, with 8 bases fitting TRBD2. This CDR3 has 15 amino acids. Germline lookup yields CDR1 KGHSH and CDR2 LQKENI. V lost 3 bases and J lost 3; bases outside the gene matches: 7. CDR3: CASSPGASGLYEQYF. CDR3 bases: TGTGCCAGCTCACCCGGAGCTAGCGGGCTCTACGAGCAGTACTTC. Full variable domain (missing parts from reference TRBV18 and TRBJ2-7): NAGVMQNPRHLVRRRGQEARLRCSPMKGHSHVYWYRQLPEEGLKFMVYLQKENIIDESGMPKERFSAEFPKEGPSILRIQQVVRGDSAAYFCASSPGASGLYEQYFGPGTRLTVT.

This chain connects TRBV30 to TRBJ2-3, with TRBD1 identical over 9 bases. The CDR3 has 15 amino acids. CDR1 and CDR2 (germline): GTSNPN, SVGIG (reference sequence). Trimming at V came to 3 bases and at J to 0 bases, leaving 4 bases not matched to a gene. DNA of the CDR3: TGTGCCTGGAGCGGGGGACAGGGTAGCACAGATACGCAGTATTTT. Translation: CAWSGGQGSTDTQYF.

The J gene is TRBJ2-1, the V gene TRBV5-1, with 10 bases aligning to TRBD2. The J segment lost 4 bases and the V segment lost 0 bases, leaving 1 base of the junction unmatched. Germline loops: CDR1 SGHRS, CDR2 YFSETQ. This CDR3 contains 15 residues. The CDR3 DNA reads as TGCGCCAGCAGCTTGGCTAGCGGGGGTTACAATGAGCAGTTCTTC. It encodes CASSLASGGYNEQFF.

The gene calls are TRBV12-3 or TRBV12-4 and TRBJ1-1; no clear D. V dropped 7 bases and J dropped 8 bases, with 17 bases sitting between them. The CDR3 is 13 amino acids. The chain's CDR3 is CASTLLATAEAFF. The CDR3 nucleotides read TGTGCCAGCACCTTACTAGCGACGGCAGAAGCTTTCTTT.

The gene calls are TRBV6-5 and TRBJ1-2; 8 bases match TRBD1. The CDR3 loop spans 13 amino acids. CDR1 is MNHEY, CDR2 SVGAGI, per germline. V lost 6 bases to trimming and J lost 7 bases; unmatched junction nucleotides: 7. Here the CDR3 DNA reads TGTGCCAGCAGCTCGGACAGGGATCGTGGCTACACCTTC. This translates into CASSSDRDRGYTF.

The chain employs TRBV19 and TRBJ2-2, with TRBD1 matching over 8 bases. V trimming: 6 bases; J trimming: 2 bases; junction bases outside the gene matches: 11. The CDR3 consists of 17 residues. CDR1 is LNHDA and CDR2 is SQIVND in the germline V gene (reference sequence). The CDR3 spells CASSDRDRWYNTGELFF. Here the CDR3 DNA reads TGTGCCAGTAGCGACCGGGACAGGTGGTATAACACCGGGGAGCTGTTTTTT.

The chain combines TRBV6-5 with TRBJ2-7; D might be TRBD1 (6 bases). V was pared by 7 bases and J by 2 bases, with 9 bases between. The germline V gene encodes CDR1 MNHEY and CDR2 SVGAGI. This CDR3 comprises 12 residues. The CDR3 reads CASTAGAYEQYF. CDR3 DNA: TGTGCCAGCACAGCAGGGGCCTACGAGCAGTACTTC.

This clone was recorded only once. This chain links TRBV3-1 (or the pseudogene TRBV3-2) with TRBJ1-3; D uncertain. Germline V CDR1 and CDR2: LGHDT, YNNKEL (reference sequence). V was shortened by 1 base and J by 7 bases, with 11 bases between the two germline ends. CDR3 length: 14 residues. This CDR3 is CASSQAMGRNTIYF. CDR3 sequence (DNA): TGTGCCAGCAGCCAAGCAATGGGGAGGAACACCATATATTTT.

V usage is TRBV27 and J usage is TRBJ2-4; D is uncertain. Trimming removed 4 bases at V and 0 bases at J, with 16 bases between. Germline CDR1 and CDR2: MNHEY and SMNVEV (reference sequence). The CDR3 is 17 amino acids. Here the CDR3 DNA reads TGTGCCAGCAGTTCCACCTTCTTGACGGGAGCCAAAAACATTCAGTACTTC. Its translation is CASSSTFLTGAKNIQYF.

A single count supports this clone. The chain has TRBV24-1 and TRBJ2-2; possibly TRBD1 for D (5 bases). The germline gives CDR1 KGHDR, CDR2 SFDVKD. The CDR3 covers 14 residues. Deletions cut 3 bases from V and 4 bases from J, with 8 bases between. The CDR3 sequence: CATSDLTATGELFF. The CDR3 DNA is TGTGCCACCAGTGATCTGACAGCCACCGGGGAGCTGTTTTTT.

The table lists this clone with a few counts. The rearrangement uses TRBV6-1 and TRBJ2-7, with D possibly matching TRBD2 (5 bases). CDR1 is MNHNS and CDR2 is SASEGT in the germline V gene. Trimming pared 0 bases from V and 4 bases from J, leaving 10 bases between. This CDR3 comprises 14 residues. CDR3 in DNA: TGTGCCAGCAGTGAAGCAGGTAGGAGGTACGAGCAGTACTTC. It yields the protein CASSEAGRRYEQYF.

V usage is TRBV27 and J usage is TRBJ2-7, with a tentative D call TRBD1 (5 bases). Germline-derived CDR1 and CDR2 are MNHEY and SMNVEV (reference sequence). Deletions cut 2 bases from V and 7 bases from J, with 21 bases between. CDR3 size: 16 residues. CDR3 sequence: CASSLGWQGRTTEQYF. As DNA, the CDR3 is TGTGCCAGCAGTTTAGGATGGCAGGGCAGGACGACTGAGCAGTACTTC.

This chain joins TRBV19 and TRBJ1-5; D is unresolved. Germline values: CDR1 LNHDA, CDR2 SQIVND (reference sequence). V gave up 3 bases and J gave up 7 bases, with 7 bases separating them. This CDR3 contains 12 residues. This CDR3 is CASSMTAQPQHF. The CDR3 bases are TGTGCCAGTAGTATGACTGCGCAGCCCCAGCATTTT.

The V and J genes are TRBV7-3 and TRBJ2-1, with 13 bases aligning to TRBD2. Trimming removed 4 bases from V and 6 bases from J; junction bases left unmatched: 6. Germline V gene lookup returns CDR1 SGHTA and CDR2 FQGTGA. The CDR3 spans 16 residues. CDR3 sequence (DNA): TGTGCCAGCAGCTCCACCGGGACTAGCGGGACCAATGAGCAGTTCTTC. This encodes CASSSTGTSGTNEQFF. Full variable domain (missing parts from reference TRBV7-3 and TRBJ2-1): GAGVSQTPSNKVTEKGKYVELRCDPISGHTALYWYRQSLGQGPEFLIYFQGTGAADDSGLPNDRFFAVRPEGSVSTLKIQRTERGDSAVYLCASSSTGTSGTNEQFFGPGTRLTVL.

The CDR3 loop is CASSDPTGLNTEAFF. The CDR3 DNA follows: TGTGCCAGCAGCGACCCAACAGGACTGAACACTGAAGCTTTCTTT. The rearrangement uses TRBV6-5 and TRBJ1-1; possibly TRBD1 for D (5 bases). The ends were cut back, 6 bases at V and 0 bases at J, with 14 bases in the middle. CDR3 length: 15 residues. CDR1 is MNHEY, CDR2 SVGAGI, per germline.

The sample holds a few counts of this clone. The CDR3 protein is CASSLFITTSPLHF. DNA for the CDR3: TGTGCCAGCAGCTTATTTATCACAACATCACCCCTCCACTTT. This chain joins TRBV7-2 and TRBJ1-6; no reliable D call. The germline CDR1 and CDR2 sequences are SGHTA and FQGNSA. The CDR3 sequence is 14 residues long. The ends were cut back, 2 bases at V and 10 bases at J, with 12 bases in the middle.

This chain connects TRBV3-1 (or the pseudogene TRBV3-2) to TRBJ2-2; D remains ambiguous. Germline loops: CDR1 LGHDT, CDR2 YNNKEL (reference sequence). V lost 8 bases to trimming and J lost 1 base, with 14 bases between them. The CDR3 has 15 residues. The CDR3 loop is CASLVRFRNTGELFF. The CDR3 DNA is TGTGCCAGCCTCGTCCGGTTTAGGAACACCGGGGAGCTGTTTTTT.

V and J are TRBV19 and TRBJ2-1; 7 positions agree with TRBD2. CDR3 length: 17 amino acids. Germline V gene sequence: CDR1 LNHDA, CDR2 SQIVND (reference sequence). J gave up 9 bases and V 3 bases, and 17 bases lay outside the gene matches. CDR3 sequence reads: CASSITRTSSFSGEQFF. The DNA for the CDR3 is TGTGCCAGTAGTATTACCAGGACTAGTTCGTTTTCTGGTGAGCAGTTCTTC.

The chain links TRBV30 to TRBJ1-1; TRBD1 matches 10 bases. CDR1 and CDR2 from the germline V gene are GTSNPN and SVGIG (reference sequence). This CDR3 contains 19 residues. Unmatched junction bases numbered 20, after V lost 2 bases and J lost 5 bases. CDR3 sequence reads: CAWSTGTGVGGLIVTEAFF. CDR3 coding DNA: TGTGCCTGGAGTACCGGGACAGGGGTTGGGGGTTTGATAGTTACTGAAGCTTTCTTT. Based on the CDR3 plus reference TRBV30 and TRBJ1-1, the full variable domain is SQTIHQWPATLVQPVGSPLSLECTVEGTSNPNLYWYRQAAGRGLQLLFYSVGIGQISSEVPQNLSASRPQDRQFILSSKKLLLSDSGFYLCAWSTGTGVGGLIVTEAFFGQGTRLTVV.

This chain links TRBV5-6 with TRBJ2-5, with D possibly matching TRBD2 (5 bases). The V end lost 3 bases, the J end lost 5 bases, and 23 bases lay between the germline ends. The CDR3 spans 17 residues. The germline CDR1 and CDR2 sequences are SGHDT and YYEEEE. Here the CDR3 DNA reads TGTGCCAGCAGCTCCTACACTAGAATAAGAACCTTCGAGACCCAGTACTTC. Amino acid sequence: CASSSYTRIRTFETQYF.

The chain carries TRBV12-3 or TRBV12-4 and TRBJ2-7, with 7 positions matching TRBD2. The CDR3 extends over 13 amino acids. The V and J ends lost 4 bases and 6 bases, in that order; junction bases with no gene match: 6. The CDR3 loop reads CASSSGTKREQYF. The DNA of the CDR3 is TGTGCCAGCAGTTCGGGGACTAAACGCGAGCAGTACTTC.

The J gene is TRBJ2-1, the V gene TRBV28; 12 bases agree with TRBD2. The V gene end was trimmed by 6 bases and the J gene end by 0 bases; junction bases not matched to a gene: 12. CDR1 is MDHEN and CDR2 is SYDVKM in the germline V gene. This CDR3 spans 19 amino acids. The CDR3 loop reads CASSDWASGGAYSYNEQFF. CDR3 DNA: TGTGCCAGCAGCGACTGGGCTAGCGGGGGGGCCTACTCCTACAATGAGCAGTTCTTC.

The chain carries TRBV4-1 and TRBJ1-5, with 8 positions matching TRBD1. Per germline, CDR1 MGHRA and CDR2 YSYEKL. This CDR3 spans 19 amino acids. Trimming took 0 bases from V and 4 from J; bases not matched to a gene: 14. For the CDR3, the DNA is TGCGCCAGCAGCCAAGATAGTAAAAATAACAGGGGGAGAAATCAGCCCCAGCATTTT. It codes for CASSQDSKNNRGRNQPQHF.

The J gene is TRBJ2-4, the V gene TRBV3-1 (or the pseudogene TRBV3-2); D might be TRBD2 (6 bases). Germline lookup yields CDR1 LGHDT and CDR2 YNNKEL (reference sequence). CDR3 length: 14 amino acids. V lost 4 bases and J 0 bases, leaving 7 bases between the germline ends. CDR3 nucleotide sequence: TGTGCCAGCAGCCTGGGACTAGCCAAAAACATTCAGTACTTC. It is translated as CASSLGLAKNIQYF.

This rearrangement joins TRBV19 to TRBJ2-3; 14 nucleotides agree with TRBD2. Germline V gives CDR1 LNHDA, CDR2 SQIVND (reference sequence). V lost 4 bases to trimming and J lost 3 bases; unmatched junction nucleotides: 6. The CDR3 totals 17 residues. The CDR3 nucleotides read TGTGCCAGTAGTACGACTAGCGGGGGGGTAAGGACAGATACGCAGTATTTT. As protein: CASSTTSGGVRTDTQYF.